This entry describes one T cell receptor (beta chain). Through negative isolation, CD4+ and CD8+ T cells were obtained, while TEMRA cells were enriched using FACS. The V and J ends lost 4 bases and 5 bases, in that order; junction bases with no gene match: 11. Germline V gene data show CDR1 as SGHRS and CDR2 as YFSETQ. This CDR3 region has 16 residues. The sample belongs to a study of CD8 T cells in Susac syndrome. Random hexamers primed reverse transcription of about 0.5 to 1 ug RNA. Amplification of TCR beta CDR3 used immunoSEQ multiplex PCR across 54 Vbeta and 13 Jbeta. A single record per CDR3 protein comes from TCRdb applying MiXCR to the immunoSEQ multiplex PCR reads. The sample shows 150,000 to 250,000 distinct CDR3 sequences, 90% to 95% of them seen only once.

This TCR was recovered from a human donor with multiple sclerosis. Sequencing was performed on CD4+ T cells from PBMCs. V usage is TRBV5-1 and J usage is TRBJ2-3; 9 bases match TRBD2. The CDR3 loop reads CASSQGASGVQDTQYF. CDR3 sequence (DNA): TGCGCCAGCAGCCAAGGGGCTAGCGGGGTTCAAGATACGCAGTATTTT. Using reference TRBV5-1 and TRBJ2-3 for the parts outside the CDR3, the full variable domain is KAGVTQTPRYLIKTRGQQVTLSCSPISGHRSVSWYQQTPGQGLQFLFEYFSETQRNKGNFPGRFSGRQFSNSRSEMNVSTLELGDSALYLCASSQGASGVQDTQYFGPGTRLTVL.